This TCR beta chain derives from a study of blood T cell repertoires in COVID-19. Study context: The United States, Italy and Spain provided the acute and convalescent COVID-19 samples. Sources were T cells, B-cell-depleted T cells, or PBMCs; the material itself was cDNA or gDNA.

Profiled with immunoSEQ multiplex PCR; TCRdb holds only in-frame clones, not every one. Of 250,000 or so clones in the sample, around 89% were seen once. This clone came up a few times. Germline V gene data show CDR1 as SGHNT and CDR2 as YYREEE (reference sequence). V was clipped by 0 bases and J by 3 bases, with 6 bases between them. The CDR3 extends over 13 amino acids. One Seattle source followed patients from active infection through their disease course. V and J are TRBV5-4 and TRBJ1-2; D gene unclear. Sequencing was done on a sample of peripheral blood. This TCR was sampled from a woman between 25 and 40 years old with COVID-19, enrolled during active disease. The DNA for the CDR3 is TGTGCCAGCAGCTTGGGGCAGGACTATGGCTACACCTTC. Residues: CASSLGQDYGYTF.